This is a list of T cell receptor beta chains from one sample in a study of Graves' ophthalmopathy and Graves' hyperthyroidism. TCRdb called the multiplex PCR reads again in MiXCR, with one record for every CDR3 protein. The data show more than 550,000 distinct CDR3 sequences, about 40% seen once. Material for sequencing was peripheral blood. The source is an adult man with Graves' ophthalmopathy. Both conserved end residues are part of each CDR3. Part of the rows lack a size; the others show once, few, many or a class for expanded clones.

clone_size	v_call	j_call	cdr3_aa
many	TRBV4-2	TRBJ2-7	CASSQPTSGSSYEQYF
few	TRBV19	TRBJ1-5	CASSIPGGRNQPQHF
few	TRBV12-5	TRBJ2-2	CASGLVLAGVDTGELFF
few	TRBV4-2	TRBJ2-5	CASSGPQGTQYF
-	TRBV7-3	TRBJ2-1	CASSFGLAGGLDEQFF
-	TRBV29-1	TRBJ2-7	CSVERGQGTYEQYF
many	TRBV6-4	TRBJ1-2	CASSDRVQGYTF
many	TRBV5-1	TRBJ1-4	CASSPDRNEKLFF
many	TRBV12-3/TRBV12-4	TRBJ1-1	CASSPTPGNTEAFF
-	TRBV20-1	TRBJ2-1	CSAMGSYNEQFF
many	TRBV20-1	TRBJ1-2	CSAKDSFNYGYTF
many	TRBV5-1	TRBJ1-4	CASSLDGIREKLFF
many	TRBV7-9	TRBJ2-7	CASSSTGGEQYF
-	TRBV3-1	TRBJ1-2	CASSRRGIEYGYTF
many	TRBV9	TRBJ1-2	CASSVGQDLGYTF
many	TRBV7-2	TRBJ1-1	CASRRTGVTEAFF
-	TRBV5-5	TRBJ2-5	CASNTGGREETQYF
-	TRBV19	TRBJ1-5	CASARNGQSNQPQHF
many	TRBV29-1	TRBJ1-1	CSVEDPGRGVILNTEAFF
-	TRBV7-3	TRBJ2-5	CASRGNTGKGEETQYF
-	TRBV6-5	TRBJ1-1	CASRIKTGGHTEAFF
-	TRBV19	TRBJ2-1	CASTPGLTPTNEQFF
many	TRBV5-4	TRBJ1-2	CASSSKVGRNHGYTF
many	TRBV7-9	TRBJ2-7	CASSARLAATYEQYF
-	TRBV25-1	TRBJ1-1	CASSARSNTEGFF
-	TRBV9	TRBJ1-4	CASSQERAGGSTNEKLFF
-	TRBV12-3/TRBV12-4	TRBJ1-4	CASRTGTGPEKLFF
few	TRBV6-6	TRBJ1-2	CASSNPGQGARGYTF
-	TRBV19	TRBJ1-1	CAWSVSGMGTEAFF
few	TRBV9	TRBJ2-2	CASGGSITGELFF
-	TRBV29-1	TRBJ2-5	CSVVGALETQYF
many	TRBV6-5	TRBJ1-1	CASARGQEAFF
few	TRBV20-1	TRBJ1-5	CSAREKIVTNQPQHF
-	TRBV11-3	TRBJ2-7	CASSFSLRDGHYEQYF
-	TRBV5-4	TRBJ2-5	CASSLGSQPPQYF
many	TRBV20-1	TRBJ1-5	CSARGSNQPQHF
-	TRBV10-3	TRBJ1-4	CAISYPNKLFF
-	TRBV5-1	TRBJ1-3	CASSWTGTGSRNTIYF
-	TRBV24-1	TRBJ1-5	CATSDSARGHEHF
many	TRBV25-1	TRBJ1-2	CASSEWATEANYGYTF
many	TRBV19	TRBJ2-6	CASSSRGSGDNVLTF
-	TRBV7-2	TRBJ2-5	CASSLTSLEGGGSETQYF